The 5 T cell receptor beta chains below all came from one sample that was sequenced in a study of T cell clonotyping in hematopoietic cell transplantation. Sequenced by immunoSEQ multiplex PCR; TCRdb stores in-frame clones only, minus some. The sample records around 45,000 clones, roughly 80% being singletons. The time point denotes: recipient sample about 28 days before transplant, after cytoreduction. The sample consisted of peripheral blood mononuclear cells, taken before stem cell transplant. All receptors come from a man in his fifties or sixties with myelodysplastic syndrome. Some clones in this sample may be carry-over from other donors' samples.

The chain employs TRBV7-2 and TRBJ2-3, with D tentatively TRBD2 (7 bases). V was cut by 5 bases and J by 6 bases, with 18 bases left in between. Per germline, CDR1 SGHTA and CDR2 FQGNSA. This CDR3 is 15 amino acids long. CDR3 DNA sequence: TGTGCCAGCAGCCTATCCCGGGGGGCTTCCGATACGCAGTATTTT. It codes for CASSLSRGASDTQYF.

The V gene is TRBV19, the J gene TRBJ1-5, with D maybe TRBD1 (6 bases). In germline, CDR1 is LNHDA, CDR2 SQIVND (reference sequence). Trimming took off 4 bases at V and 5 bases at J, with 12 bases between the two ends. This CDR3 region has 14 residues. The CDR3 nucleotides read TGTGCCAGTAGTACAGGGGCAAGGGATCAGCCCCAGCATTTT. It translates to CASSTGARDQPQHF. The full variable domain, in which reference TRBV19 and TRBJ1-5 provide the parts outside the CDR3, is DGGITQSPKYLFRKEGQNVTLSCEQNLNHDAMYWYRQDPGQGLRLIYYSQIVNDFQKGDIAEGYSVSREKKESFPLTVTSAQKNPTAFYLCASSTGARDQPQHFGDGTRLSIL.

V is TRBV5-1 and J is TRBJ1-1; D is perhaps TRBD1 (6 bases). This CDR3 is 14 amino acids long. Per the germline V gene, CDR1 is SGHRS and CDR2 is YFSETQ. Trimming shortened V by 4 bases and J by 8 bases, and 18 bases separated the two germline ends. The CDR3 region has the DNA TGCGCCAGCAGCCTGCGACAGGAGGCAAAGGAAGCTTTCTTT. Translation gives CASSLRQEAKEAFF.

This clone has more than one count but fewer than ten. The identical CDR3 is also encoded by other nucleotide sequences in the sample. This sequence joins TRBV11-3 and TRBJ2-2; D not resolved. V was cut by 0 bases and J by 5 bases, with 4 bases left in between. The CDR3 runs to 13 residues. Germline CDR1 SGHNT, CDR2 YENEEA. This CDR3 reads CASSLETTGELFF. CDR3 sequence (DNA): TGTGCCAGCAGCTTAGAAACGACCGGGGAGCTGTTTTTT.

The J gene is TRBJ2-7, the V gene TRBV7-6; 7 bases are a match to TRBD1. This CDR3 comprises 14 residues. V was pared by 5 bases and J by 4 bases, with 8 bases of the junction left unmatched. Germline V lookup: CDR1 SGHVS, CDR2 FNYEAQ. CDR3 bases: TGTGCCAGCAGCACAGACGACAGGGAGTACGAGCAGTACTTC. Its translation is CASSTDDREYEQYF.